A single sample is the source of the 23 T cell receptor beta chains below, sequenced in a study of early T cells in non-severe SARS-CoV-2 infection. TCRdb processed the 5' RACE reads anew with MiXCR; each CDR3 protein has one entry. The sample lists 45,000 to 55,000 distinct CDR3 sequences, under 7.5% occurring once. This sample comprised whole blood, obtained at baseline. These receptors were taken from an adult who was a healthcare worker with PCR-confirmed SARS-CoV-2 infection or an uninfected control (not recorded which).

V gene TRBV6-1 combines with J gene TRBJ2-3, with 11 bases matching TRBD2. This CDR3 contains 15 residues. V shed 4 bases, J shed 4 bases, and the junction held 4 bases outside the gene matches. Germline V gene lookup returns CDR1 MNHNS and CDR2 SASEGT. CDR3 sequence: CASSGGLAGADTQYF. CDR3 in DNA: TGTGCCAGCAGTGGAGGACTAGCGGGTGCAGATACGCAGTATTTT.

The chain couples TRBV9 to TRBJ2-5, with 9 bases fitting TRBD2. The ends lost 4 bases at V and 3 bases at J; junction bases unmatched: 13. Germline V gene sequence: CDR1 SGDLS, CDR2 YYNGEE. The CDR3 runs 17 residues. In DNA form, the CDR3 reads TGTGCCAGCAGCCCTGGGGAGCTAGCGGGGCCGAAAGAGACCCAGTACTTC. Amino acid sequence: CASSPGELAGPKETQYF. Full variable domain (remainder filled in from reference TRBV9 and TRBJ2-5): DSGVTQTPKHLITATGQRVTLRCSPRSGDLSVYWYQQSLDQGLQFLIQYYNGEERAKGNILERFSAQQFPDLHSELNLSSLELGDSALYFCASSPGELAGPKETQYFGPGTRLLVL.

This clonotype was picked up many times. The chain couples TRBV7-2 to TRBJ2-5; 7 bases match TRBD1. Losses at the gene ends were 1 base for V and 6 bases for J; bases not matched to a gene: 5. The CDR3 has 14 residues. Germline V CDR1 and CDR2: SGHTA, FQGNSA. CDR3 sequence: CASSLGAGGQTQYF. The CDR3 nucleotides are TGTGCCAGCAGCTTAGGGGCAGGGGGACAGACCCAGTACTTC.

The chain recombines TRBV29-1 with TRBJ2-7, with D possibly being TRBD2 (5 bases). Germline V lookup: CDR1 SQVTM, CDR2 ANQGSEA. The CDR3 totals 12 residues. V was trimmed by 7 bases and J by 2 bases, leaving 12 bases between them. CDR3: CSAAGIAYEQYF. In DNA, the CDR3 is TGCAGCGCCGCCGGGATTGCCTACGAGCAGTACTTC.

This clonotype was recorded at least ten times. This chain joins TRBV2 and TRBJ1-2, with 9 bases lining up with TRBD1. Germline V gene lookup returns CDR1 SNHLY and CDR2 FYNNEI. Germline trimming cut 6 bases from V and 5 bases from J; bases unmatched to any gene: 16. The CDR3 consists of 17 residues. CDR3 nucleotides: TGTGCCAGCAGCGCTCCGGGACAGGGTCAATTTGGGTATGGCTACACCTTC. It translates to CASSAPGQGQFGYGYTF.

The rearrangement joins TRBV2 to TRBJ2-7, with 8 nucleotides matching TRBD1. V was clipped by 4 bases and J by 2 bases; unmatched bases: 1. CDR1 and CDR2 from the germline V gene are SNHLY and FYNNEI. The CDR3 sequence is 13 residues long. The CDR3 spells CASSATGAYEQYF. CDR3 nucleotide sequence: TGTGCCAGCAGTGCGACAGGGGCCTACGAGCAGTACTTC.

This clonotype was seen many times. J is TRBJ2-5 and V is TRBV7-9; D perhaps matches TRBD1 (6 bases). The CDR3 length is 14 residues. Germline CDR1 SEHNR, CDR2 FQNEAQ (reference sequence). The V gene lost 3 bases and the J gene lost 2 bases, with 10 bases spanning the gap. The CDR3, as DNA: TGTGCCAGCAGCTTCTGGACAGAACAAGAGACCCAGTACTTC. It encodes CASSFWTEQETQYF.

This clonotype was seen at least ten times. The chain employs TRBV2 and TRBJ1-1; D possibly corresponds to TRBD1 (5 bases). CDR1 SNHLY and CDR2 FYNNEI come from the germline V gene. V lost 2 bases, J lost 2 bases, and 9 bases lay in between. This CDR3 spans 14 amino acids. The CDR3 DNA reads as TGTGCCAGCAGTGAATACGGGGGAAACACTGAAGCTTTCTTT. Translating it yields CASSEYGGNTEAFF.

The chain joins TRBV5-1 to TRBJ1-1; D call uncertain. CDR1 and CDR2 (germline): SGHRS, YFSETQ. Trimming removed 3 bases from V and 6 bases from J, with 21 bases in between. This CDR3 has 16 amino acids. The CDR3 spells CASSSGRQGWSPEAFF. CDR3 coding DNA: TGCGCCAGCAGCTCCGGGCGGCAAGGATGGTCTCCTGAAGCTTTCTTT.

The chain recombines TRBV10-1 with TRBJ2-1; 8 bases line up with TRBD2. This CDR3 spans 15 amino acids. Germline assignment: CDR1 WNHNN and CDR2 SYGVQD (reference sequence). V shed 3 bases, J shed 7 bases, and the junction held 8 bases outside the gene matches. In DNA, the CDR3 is TGCGCCAGCAGTGATCTAGCGGGCACGGGGAATGAGCAGTTCTTC. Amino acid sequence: CASSDLAGTGNEQFF.

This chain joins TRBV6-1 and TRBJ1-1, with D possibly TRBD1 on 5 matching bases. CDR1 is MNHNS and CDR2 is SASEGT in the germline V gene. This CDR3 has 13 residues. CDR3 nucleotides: TGTGCTTACACTGTTGACGGGAGGGACGGGACTTTCTTT. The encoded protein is CAYTVDGRDGTFF.

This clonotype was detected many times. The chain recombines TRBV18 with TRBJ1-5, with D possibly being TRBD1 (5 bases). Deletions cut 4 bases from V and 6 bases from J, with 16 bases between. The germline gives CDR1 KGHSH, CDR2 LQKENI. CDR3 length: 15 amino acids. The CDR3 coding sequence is TGTGCCAGCTCACAAGGGACCCTGAACGCTCAGCCCCAGCATTTT. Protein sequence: CASSQGTLNAQPQHF. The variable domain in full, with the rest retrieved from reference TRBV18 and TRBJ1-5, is NAGVMQNPRHLVRRRGQEARLRCSPMKGHSHVYWYRQLPEEGLKFMVYLQKENIIDESGMPKERFSAEFPKEGPSILRIQQVVRGDSAAYFCASSQGTLNAQPQHFGDGTRLSIL.

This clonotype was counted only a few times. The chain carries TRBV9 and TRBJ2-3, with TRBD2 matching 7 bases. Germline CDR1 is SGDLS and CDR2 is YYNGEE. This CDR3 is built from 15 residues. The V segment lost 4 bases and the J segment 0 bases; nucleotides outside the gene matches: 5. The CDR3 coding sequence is TGTGCCAGCAGCCTTCGGGGGGTTAGCACAGATACGCAGTATTTT. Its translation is CASSLRGVSTDTQYF.

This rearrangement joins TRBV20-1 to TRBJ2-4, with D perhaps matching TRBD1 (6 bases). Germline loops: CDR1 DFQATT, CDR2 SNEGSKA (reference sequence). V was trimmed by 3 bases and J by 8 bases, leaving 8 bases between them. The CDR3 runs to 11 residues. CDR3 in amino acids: CSARPGDIQYF. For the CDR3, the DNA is TGCAGTGCTAGGCCAGGGGACATTCAGTACTTC.

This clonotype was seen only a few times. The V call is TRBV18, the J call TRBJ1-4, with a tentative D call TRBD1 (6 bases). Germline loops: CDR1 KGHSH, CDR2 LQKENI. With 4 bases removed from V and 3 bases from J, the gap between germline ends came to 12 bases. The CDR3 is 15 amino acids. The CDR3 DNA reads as TGTGCCAGCTCACTTCCAGGGGCGGCTAATGAAAAACTGTTTTTT. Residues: CASSLPGAANEKLFF.

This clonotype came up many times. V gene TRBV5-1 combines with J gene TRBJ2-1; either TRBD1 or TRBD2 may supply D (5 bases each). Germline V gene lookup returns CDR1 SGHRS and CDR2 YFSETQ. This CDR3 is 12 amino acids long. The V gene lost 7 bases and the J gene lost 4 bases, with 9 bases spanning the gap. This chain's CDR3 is CASEGEYNEQFF. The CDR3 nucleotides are TGCGCCAGCGAAGGGGAGTACAATGAGCAGTTCTTC. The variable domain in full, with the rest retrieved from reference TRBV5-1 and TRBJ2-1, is KAGVTQTPRYLIKTRGQQVTLSCSPISGHRSVSWYQQTPGQGLQFLFEYFSETQRNKGNFPGRFSGRQFSNSRSEMNVSTLELGDSALYLCASEGEYNEQFFGPGTRLTVL.

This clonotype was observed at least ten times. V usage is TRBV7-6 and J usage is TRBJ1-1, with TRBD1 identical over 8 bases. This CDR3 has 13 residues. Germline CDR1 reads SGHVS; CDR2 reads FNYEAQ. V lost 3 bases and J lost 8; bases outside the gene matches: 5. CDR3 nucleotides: TGTGCCAGCAGCTTGGAACAGGGGGGGGAAGCTTTCTTT. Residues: CASSLEQGGEAFF.

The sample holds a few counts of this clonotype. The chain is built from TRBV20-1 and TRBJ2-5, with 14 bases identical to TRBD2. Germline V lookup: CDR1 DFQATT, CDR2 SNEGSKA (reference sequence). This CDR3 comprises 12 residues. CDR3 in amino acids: CSATSGGVAQYF. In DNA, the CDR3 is TGCAGCGCGACTAGCGGGGGGGTCGCCCAGTACTTC.

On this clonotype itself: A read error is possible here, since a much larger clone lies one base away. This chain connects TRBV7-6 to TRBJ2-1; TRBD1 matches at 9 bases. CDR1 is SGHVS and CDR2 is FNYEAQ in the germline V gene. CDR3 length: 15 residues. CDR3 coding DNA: TGTGCCTGCAGCCCGGGGACAGGGAAGTGGAATGAGCAGTTCTTC. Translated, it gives CACSPGTGKWNEQFF.

The CDR3 DNA reads TGTGCCAGCAGCTGGGGACAGGGGGAGACCCAGTACTTC. Translating gives CASSWGQGETQYF. This chain uses TRBV11-2 with TRBJ2-5; 10 bases align to TRBD1. This CDR3 has 13 residues. The V gene's germline CDR1 is SGHAT and CDR2 FQNNGV. V shed 4 bases and J 5 bases; nucleotides not matched to a gene: 1.

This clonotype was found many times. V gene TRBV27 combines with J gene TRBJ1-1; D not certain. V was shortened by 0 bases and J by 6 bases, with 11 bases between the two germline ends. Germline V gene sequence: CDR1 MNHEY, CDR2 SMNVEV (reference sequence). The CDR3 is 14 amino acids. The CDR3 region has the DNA TGTGCCAGCAGTTTATCCGGGCAAGGCGCTGAAGCTTTCTTT. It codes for CASSLSGQGAEAFF.

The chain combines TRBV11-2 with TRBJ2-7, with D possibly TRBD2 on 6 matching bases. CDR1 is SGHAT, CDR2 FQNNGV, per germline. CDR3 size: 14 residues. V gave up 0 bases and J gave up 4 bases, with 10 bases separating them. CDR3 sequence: CASSLDFRGYEQYF. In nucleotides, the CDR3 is TGTGCCAGCAGCTTAGATTTCCGGGGGTACGAGCAGTACTTC. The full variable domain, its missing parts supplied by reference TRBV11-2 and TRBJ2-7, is EAGVAQSPRYKIIEKRQSVAFWCNPISGHATLYWYQQILGQGPKLLIQFQNNGVVDDSQLPKDRFSAERLKGVDSTLKIQPAKLEDSAVYLCASSLDFRGYEQYFGPGTRLTVT.

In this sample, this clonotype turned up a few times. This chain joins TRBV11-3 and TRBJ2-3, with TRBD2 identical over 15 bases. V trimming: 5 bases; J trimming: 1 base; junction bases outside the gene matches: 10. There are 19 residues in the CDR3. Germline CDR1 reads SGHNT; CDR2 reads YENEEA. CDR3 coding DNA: TGTGCCAGCAGCCTACCGGGACTAGCGGGGGGTACCCGCACAGATACGCAGTATTTT. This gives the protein CASSLPGLAGGTRTDTQYF.